This is a list of T cell receptor beta chains from one sample in a study of T cells in Graves' hyperthyroidism and ophthalmopathy. TCRdb re-called the multiplex PCR reads with MiXCR, one entry per CDR3 protein. The sample shows 250,000 to 300,000 distinct CDR3 sequences, approximately 18% of them seen only once. Sequenced: blood. Receptors originate from a middle-aged man with Graves' ophthalmopathy. CDR3s include the opening cysteine and the closing phenylalanine or tryptophan. The D gene is left open where the match is weak. Rows give clone size only sometimes, using once, few, many, or a class for an expanded clone.

j_gene	abundance	d_gene	v_gene	CDR3nt	CDR3aa
TRBJ1-1	.	TRBD1	TRBV5-1	TGCGCCAGCAGCGGGACAGTGAACACTGAAGCTTTCTTT	CASSGTVNTEAFF
TRBJ2-3	.	TRBD1	TRBV24-1	TGTGCCACCAGCCCAGACAGGGGGCGGACAGATACGCAGTATTTT	CATSPDRGRTDTQYF
TRBJ2-7	.	.	TRBV7-3	TGTGCCAGCAGCTGCCCCCCACAGGCATACTACGAGCAGTACTTC	CASSCPPQAYYEQYF
TRBJ1-5	few	.	TRBV28	TGTGCCAGCAGTCCGTCATTTCAGCCCCAGCATTTT	CASSPSFQPQHF
TRBJ1-3	.	.	TRBV6-1	TGTGCCAGCTTGGGGGTGGCGGCTGGAAACACCATATATTTT	CASLGVAAGNTIYF
TRBJ1-2	many	TRBD1	TRBV28	TGTGCCAGCAGTTTATGGACAGGGGATAATGGCTACACCTTC	CASSLWTGDNGYTF
TRBJ2-7	many	TRBD2	TRBV6-8	TGTGCCAGCAGTTACTCGCCTAGCGGGAGGAGATCCTACGAGCAGTACTTC	CASSYSPSGRRSYEQYF
TRBJ2-3	few	.	TRBV29-1	TGCAGCGTTGAAGGACCGCAGGGCTCAGATACGCAGTATTTT	CSVEGPQGSDTQYF
TRBJ2-5	.	.	TRBV7-3	TGTGCCAGCAGTTTATCGGGGGCGCGGGAGATCCAGTACTTC	CASSLSGAREIQYF
TRBJ2-7	many	TRBD2	TRBV3-1	TGTGCCAGCAGCCAAGATCCTCAATTCGGCTTTGGAGGCGGGAGTGTCTACGAGCAGTACTTC	CASSQDPQFGFGGGSVYEQYF
TRBJ2-2	few	.	TRBV7-2	TGTGCCAGCAGCTTAAAGTTGCTCGGGGAGCTGTTTTTT	CASSLKLLGELFF
TRBJ2-1	.	.	TRBV7-3	TGTGCCAGCAGCTCGGGGGGCGGGGTTTACAATGAGCAGTTCTTC	CASSSGGGVYNEQFF
TRBJ2-7	many	TRBD2	TRBV3-1	TGTGCCAGCAGCCTAGCGGGAGTATCTAACGAGCAGTACTTC	CASSLAGVSNEQYF
TRBJ2-7	.	TRBD1	TRBV2	TGTGCCAGCAGAGCGGGGACAGGGGGTACCTACGAGCAGTACTTC	CASRAGTGGTYEQYF
TRBJ2-7	many	.	TRBV30	TGTGCCTGGAGTGTAGGAGGGGCAGGCGAGCAGTACTTC	CAWSVGGAGEQYF
TRBJ2-5	few	TRBD2	TRBV6-5	TGTGCCAGCAGTTACTCCAGGGACGCTAGCGGGGATAAGACCCAGTACTTC	CASSYSRDASGDKTQYF
TRBJ2-3	few	.	TRBV7-9	TGTGCCAGCAGCTTAGCGGAAGGAGGGGTCGATACGCAGTATTTT	CASSLAEGGVDTQYF
TRBJ2-7	many	.	TRBV28	TGTGCCAGCAGTTCAGGCATCCTCGGGAGACAATCCTACGAGCAGTACTTC	CASSSGILGRQSYEQYF
TRBJ2-2	few	.	TRBV20-1	TGCAGTGCTAGAGAGACGGGAGCCCCCGGGGAGCTGTTTTTT	CSARETGAPGELFF
TRBJ2-3	.	.	TRBV28	TGTGCCAGCAGTTTATTCGGGACCTCTAGCACAGATACGCAGTATTTT	CASSLFGTSSTDTQYF
TRBJ2-4	many	TRBD2	TRBV5-1	TGCGCCAGCAGCGCGGGACTAGCGGGGAAAAACATTCAGTACTTC	CASSAGLAGKNIQYF
TRBJ2-7	.	.	TRBV2	TGTGCCAGCAGTGTAGTGGGGAGGAACGAGCAGTACTTC	CASSVVGRNEQYF
TRBJ1-1	few	.	TRBV24-1	TGTGCCACCAGTGGCGCTGCCGGCACTGAAGCTTTCTTT	CATSGAAGTEAFF
TRBJ1-5	many	.	TRBV12-3/TRBV12-4	TGTGCCAGCAGGGAGGGGGGAAAGGATCAGCCCCAGCATTTT	CASREGGKDQPQHF
TRBJ2-3	many	TRBD1	TRBV11-3	TGTGCCAGCAGTTACGGGACAGACACAGATACGCAGTATTTT	CASSYGTDTDTQYF
TRBJ2-2	.	TRBD2	TRBV9	TGTGCCAGCGGGGCTAGCGGGAGCTCCACCGGGGAGCTGTTTTTT	CASGASGSSTGELFF
TRBJ1-5	.	.	TRBV3-1	TGTGCCAGCAGCCAAGGGGGACAACAGCCCCAGCATTTT	CASSQGGQQPQHF
TRBJ1-5	many	TRBD1	TRBV30	TGTGCCTGGAGTCAGTCACAGGGGGCCATCAATCAGCCCCAGCATTTT	CAWSQSQGAINQPQHF
TRBJ1-2	many	TRBD1	TRBV13	TGTGCCAGCAGCCCTCAGGGGGACGGCTACACCTTC	CASSPQGDGYTF
TRBJ2-5	.	.	TRBV20-1	TGCAGTGCTCCGAGGAGCCCTGGGCAAGAGACCCAGTACTTC	CSAPRSPGQETQYF
TRBJ1-5	many	.	TRBV30	TGTGCCTGGAGAGGCCAGGCTAATCAGCCCCAGCATTTT	CAWRGQANQPQHF
TRBJ2-1	many	.	TRBV2	TGTGCCAGCAGTGCGGACATACACAATGAGCAGTTCTTC	CASSADIHNEQFF
TRBJ1-5	many	.	TRBV28	TGTGCCAGCAGTCGAAGTCAGGCAGGGGCTCAGCCCCAGCATTTT	CASSRSQAGAQPQHF
TRBJ2-2	.	.	TRBV19	TGTGCCAGTAGTAAGACGGGATCAAACACCGGGGAGCTGTTTTTT	CASSKTGSNTGELFF
TRBJ2-7	many	.	TRBV3-1	TGTGCCAGCAGCCAACAGGGCCTCTCCTACGAGCAGTACTTC	CASSQQGLSYEQYF
TRBJ2-3	many	.	TRBV30	TGTGCCTGGAGATCCGGGGGAGCGCAGTATTTT	CAWRSGGAQYF
TRBJ2-7	few	.	TRBV24-1	TGTGCCACCAGTGAATCCGGGACGGGGAGCTCCTACGAGCAGTACTTC	CATSESGTGSSYEQYF
TRBJ2-3	.	.	TRBV20-1	TGCAGTGCTCCCCGGCGAGGCAGACCAGATACGCAGTATTTT	CSAPRRGRPDTQYF
TRBJ2-7	.	TRBD2	TRBV29-1	TGCAGCGTTGAAGATTTAGGTATAGCGGGAGGATCCTACGAGCAGTACTTC	CSVEDLGIAGGSYEQYF
TRBJ2-1	many	.	TRBV11-3	TGTGCCAGCAGCATAGACAGGTACAATGAGCAGTTCTTC	CASSIDRYNEQFF